These 2 T cell receptor beta chains share one sample of origin, sequenced in a study of T cell responses to AZD1222 COVID-19 vaccine. Data came from immunoSEQ multiplex PCR; TCRdb stores just in-frame clones and leaves some out. In the table there are around 160,000 clones, roughly nine tenths of which are singletons. This specimen was peripheral blood, taken 28 days after the second AZD1222 dose. These receptors came from an adult who received the AZD1222 COVID-19 vaccine.

The J gene is TRBJ2-5, the V gene TRBV6-5; 10 nucleotides align to TRBD2. This CDR3 contains 16 residues. Germline-derived CDR1 and CDR2 are MNHEY and SVGAGI. J was trimmed by 7 bases and V by 4 bases; bases with no gene match: 12. CDR3 nucleotide sequence: TGTGCCAGCAGTTCCCCCCCCCTAGCGGGAGAAGGGACCCAGTACTTC. Amino acids: CASSSPPLAGEGTQYF.

This clone has just one count. The V gene is TRBV12-5, the J gene TRBJ2-1, with 13 bases identical to TRBD2. Germline CDR1 reads LGHNT; CDR2 reads FRNRAP. With 6 bases clipped from V and 6 bases from J, the junction kept 5 bases outside the gene matches. The CDR3 loop spans 15 amino acids. CDR3 sequence reads: CASGYGLAGVNEQFF. In DNA form, the CDR3 reads TGTGCTAGTGGCTACGGACTAGCGGGAGTCAATGAGCAGTTCTTC. The complete variable domain, with remaining parts taken from reference TRBV12-5 and TRBJ2-1, reads DARVTQTPRHKVTEMGQEVTMRCQPILGHNTVFWYRQTMMQGLELLAYFRNRAPLDDSGMPKDRFSAEMPDATLATLKIQPSEPRDSAVYFCASGYGLAGVNEQFFGPGTRLTVL.